These T cell receptor beta chains were read from a single sample in a study of shared clonotypes between healthy human individuals. Method: immunoSEQ multiplex PCR; TCRdb's copy keeps in-frame clones and lacks some. The table has some 1.4 million clones, around 97% seen once. The sequencing input was naive CD4+ T cells sorted from blood. These receptors all come from a man aged 30 to 45 in good health. Each CDR3 is given without its conserved first and last residue.

CDR3	V	J
ASSRPGQGYEKLF	TRBV28	TRBJ1-4
ASIPTDSSGNTIY	TRBV6-4	TRBJ1-3
SARGDTEAF	TRBV20-1	TRBJ1-1
ASSLSTNTQY	TRBV5-5	TRBJ2-3
ASSVLDRRAYEQY	TRBV5-1	TRBJ2-7
ASSLADTGELF	TRBV7-2	TRBJ2-2
ARGPSYGYT	TRBV6-1	TRBJ1-2
ASSLGGDREETQY	TRBV11-3	TRBJ2-5
ASSESGQGASYGYT	TRBV10-2	TRBJ1-2
ASSQRSTKDEKLF	TRBV4-3	TRBJ1-4
ASSFLGIGELF	TRBV27	TRBJ2-2
ASSIKALSNVLT	TRBV19	TRBJ2-6
ASSPRARASTDTQY	TRBV4-3	TRBJ2-3
ASRHGLAQSKDTQY	TRBV27	TRBJ2-3
ASSDPGQSSYNEQF	TRBV6-1	TRBJ2-1
ASSPPSGPSTDTQY	TRBV18	TRBJ2-3
ASSPLQGLGTDTQY	TRBV28	TRBJ2-3
ASRASGRGVNEQF	TRBV28	TRBJ2-1
ASSSGGFYEQY	TRBV5-1	TRBJ2-7
ASSLGQGAEETQY	TRBV11-3	TRBJ2-5
ASSKTTGGMTEQF	TRBV7-3	TRBJ2-1
ASSFGAGETDTQY	TRBV7-2	TRBJ2-3
ASSVRTGPGNTIY	TRBV6-1	TRBJ1-3
ASRRTSGSTDTQY	TRBV5-1	TRBJ2-3
ASSQWAPGNYGYT	TRBV14	TRBJ1-2
ASRRQSGGNEKLF	TRBV2	TRBJ1-4
ASSESIRGSGTQY	TRBV10-1	TRBJ2-3
ASSLSVRDTEAF	TRBV7-9	TRBJ1-1
ASSTVEASGNTIY	TRBV19	TRBJ1-3
ATGQGRVNEQF	TRBV19	TRBJ2-1
ASSLADGRTDTQY	TRBV7-6	TRBJ2-3
ASSFRTSGRDYEQY	TRBV27	TRBJ2-7
ASSFLSRQGASSRNQPQH	TRBV7-3	TRBJ1-5
AWSVRVQNTEAF	TRBV30	TRBJ1-1
ASSPLHGGLSTDTQY	TRBV18	TRBJ2-3
ASSLQPGERAF	TRBV5-1	TRBJ1-1
ASSKSDRGRTPYWYGEF	TRBV21-1	TRBJ2-1
ASSAGLHTEAF	TRBV7-9	TRBJ1-1
SARDHGEAF	TRBV20-1	TRBJ1-1
ASSLEARAQLAGDEQF	TRBV9	TRBJ2-1
ASSPEGEKLF	TRBV18	TRBJ1-4
ASSPPWGVNEQY	TRBV4-1	TRBJ2-7
ASSPRTSGSSHEQF	TRBV27	TRBJ2-1
ASSFGHTAYEQY	TRBV7-8	TRBJ2-7
SVGGRAAKNIQY	TRBV29-1	TRBJ2-4
AWSATRGNTEAF	TRBV30	TRBJ1-1
ASSLERAGTDTQY	TRBV28	TRBJ2-3
ASSAGTGVPYEQY	TRBV27	TRBJ2-7
ASSPLTARTGEQY	TRBV18	TRBJ2-7
ASSEMGPVGETQY	TRBV5-6	TRBJ2-5
ASSEAAAVIYEQY	TRBV6-1	TRBJ2-7